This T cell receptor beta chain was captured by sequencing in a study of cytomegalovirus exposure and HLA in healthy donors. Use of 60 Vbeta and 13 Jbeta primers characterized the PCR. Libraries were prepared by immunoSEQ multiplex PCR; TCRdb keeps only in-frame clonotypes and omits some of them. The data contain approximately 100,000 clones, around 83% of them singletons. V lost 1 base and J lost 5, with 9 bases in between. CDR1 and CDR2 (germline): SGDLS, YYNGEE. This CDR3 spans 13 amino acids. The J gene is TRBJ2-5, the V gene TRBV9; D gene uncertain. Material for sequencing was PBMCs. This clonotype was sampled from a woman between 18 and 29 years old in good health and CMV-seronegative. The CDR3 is CASSVFSEETQYF. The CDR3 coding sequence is TGTGCCAGCAGCGTATTTTCTGAGGAGACCCAGTACTTC.